One and the same sample provided the 20 T cell receptor beta chains below, sequenced in a study of CD8+CD57+ T cells in acquired aplastic anemia. Investigators profiled TCR beta VDJ and CDR3 from genomic DNA template. TCRdb re-called the reads with MiXCR, one entry per CDR3 protein. The sample records 310,000 or so distinct CDR3 sequences, 45% to 65% being singletons. The patients chosen for sequencing had shown expansion of CD8+CD57+ cells (detected by flow cytometry). Sequenced material: sorted CD4+, CD8+, or CD8+CD57+ T cells (not recorded which) from PBMCs. The source of these receptors is a human donor with aplastic anemia.

This clonotype has just a few counts. It is unclear where the CDR3 begins or ends on the DNA, so no DNA is shown, and the CDR3 is as TCRdb lists it. The rearrangement joins TRBV7-5 to TRBJ2-5; the D segment call TRBD2 is taken from the table without a DNA check. TRBV7-5 is designated a pseudogene. The CDR3 is 18 amino acids long, termini counted. The CDR3 is CISVSEAFGGGRVETQYF.

This clonotype appeared many times. This chain joins TRBV10-1 and TRBJ2-5; TRBD2 matches 7 bases. The junction had 6 bases not matched to a gene; V was cut back by 0 bases and J by 5 bases. This CDR3 is built from 15 residues. Germline assignment: CDR1 WNHNN and CDR2 SYGVQD (reference sequence). CDR3: CASSESAGVGETQYF. CDR3 DNA sequence: TGCGCCAGCAGTGAGTCCGCGGGAGTTGGGGAGACCCAGTACTTC.

The sample holds a few counts of this clonotype. The junction differs from germline at one of its ends, possibly a read error. The chain couples TRBV5-1 to TRBJ2-7, with TRBD1 identical over 7 bases. Germline V gives CDR1 SGHRS, CDR2 YFSETQ. The CDR3 sequence is 12 residues long. The CDR3 DNA follows: TGTGCCAGCAGCAGACAGGGAATAGAGCAGTACTTC. It codes for CASSRQGIEQYF.

This clonotype has just a few counts. V and J are TRBV15 and TRBJ1-6, with no clear D. Germline V CDR1 and CDR2: LNHNV, YYDKDF (reference sequence). The CDR3 has 16 residues. The V and J ends lost 0 bases and 7 bases respectively, with 13 bases between them. CDR3 loop: CATSRERAGANSPLHF. The DNA for the CDR3 is TGTGCCACCAGCAGAGAAAGGGCAGGAGCAAATTCACCCCTCCACTTT.

At least ten counts were recorded for this clonotype. This sequence joins TRBV20-1 and TRBJ2-1; TRBD2 aligns across 11 bases. Germline trimming cut 4 bases from V and 5 bases from J; bases unmatched to any gene: 1. The germline CDR1 and CDR2 sequences are DFQATT and SNEGSKA (reference sequence). The CDR3 has 13 amino acids. Here the CDR3 DNA reads TGCAGTGCTAAGGGACTAGCGGACAATGAGCAGTTCTTC. Protein: CSAKGLADNEQFF.

This clonotype occurred a few times. The chain has TRBV30 and TRBJ2-3, with D unresolved. The CDR3 has 16 residues. CDR1 and CDR2 from the germline V gene are GTSNPN and SVGIG (reference sequence). The V gene lost 1 base and the J gene lost 2 bases, with 16 bases spanning the gap. CDR3 in amino acids: CAWSGSKTDFTDTQYF. CDR3 coding DNA: TGTGCCTGGAGTGGATCTAAAACCGACTTCACAGATACGCAGTATTTT.

The chain links TRBV20-1 to TRBJ2-7; TRBD2 matches at 11 bases. Germline V gives CDR1 DFQATT, CDR2 SNEGSKA (reference sequence). The junction had 4 bases not matched to a gene; V was cut back by 4 bases and J by 5 bases. The CDR3 has 13 residues. The CDR3 DNA sequence: TGCAGTGCTAAGGGACTAGCGGAACACGAGCAGTACTTC. This codes for CSAKGLAEHEQYF.

Turning to this clonotype: Germline is not matched at one junction end, which may reflect a read error. The genes are TRBV10-3 and TRBJ2-1; D may be TRBD2 (5 bases). The CDR3 consists of 13 residues. Per germline, CDR1 ENHRY and CDR2 SYGVKD. The CDR3 coding sequence is TGTGCCGTCAGCGGTTCTGGCCACAATGAGCAGTTCTTC. Encoded protein: CAVSGSGHNEQFF.

As for this clonotype: The CDR3 does not close with the conserved phenylalanine or tryptophan, likely indicating a read error. The chain joins TRBV7-8 to TRBJ1-6; tentatively, D is TRBD1 (5 bases). Trimming took 5 bases from V and 7 from J, leaving 15 bases between them. The CDR3 runs to 15 residues. Germline V gene data show CDR1 as SGHVS and CDR2 as FQNEAQ. The DNA for the CDR3 is TGTGCCAGCAGCCCGACAGCTATCCCAAATTCACCCCTCCACTGT. It translates to CASSPTAIPNSPLHC.

Only one count was recorded for this clonotype. J is TRBJ2-1 and V is TRBV20-1; 11 bases fit TRBD2. The V gene end was trimmed by 3 bases and the J gene end by 0 bases; junction bases not matched to a gene: 10. CDR3 size: 18 residues. The germline V gene has CDR1 DFQATT and CDR2 SNEGSKA (reference sequence). CDR3 in amino acids: CSARKTGTSGSSYNEQFF. The CDR3 nucleotides are TGCAGTGCTAGGAAAACCGGGACTAGCGGAAGCTCCTACAATGAGCAGTTCTTC.

The V and J genes are TRBV24-1 and TRBJ2-2; 11 nucleotides line up with TRBD2. Looked up from germline, CDR1 is KGHDR and CDR2 is SFDVKD. The ends lost 4 bases at V and 0 bases at J; junction bases unmatched: 3. The CDR3 is made up of 17 amino acids. CDR3 nucleotide sequence: TGTGCCACCAGTGAACGTAGCGGGAGGGCGAACACCGGGGAGCTGTTTTTT. Amino acids: CATSERSGRANTGELFF.

The V gene is TRBV5-1, the J gene TRBJ1-4; D is ambiguous. V shed 0 bases and J shed 6 bases, with 12 bases lying between them. Per germline, CDR1 SGHRS and CDR2 YFSETQ. CDR3 length: 15 amino acids. The CDR3 protein is CASSLAGSADEKLFF. Written as DNA, the CDR3 is TGCGCCAGCAGCTTGGCCGGCAGCGCTGATGAAAAACTGTTTTTT.

V and J are TRBV12-3 or TRBV12-4 and TRBJ1-2; TRBD1 is a possible D gene (5 bases). Trimming pared 4 bases from V and 2 bases from J, leaving 17 bases between. The length of the CDR3 is 16 residues. In DNA form, the CDR3 reads TGTGCCAGCAGTTACACTCCAGGGAAGGGAAACTATGGCTACACCTTC. Amino acids: CASSYTPGKGNYGYTF.

The chain is built from TRBV12-3 or TRBV12-4 and TRBJ2-5, with D possibly TRBD1 on 6 matching bases. The CDR3 has 16 amino acids. Trimming stripped 6 bases from V and 1 base from J, with 18 bases between. CDR3 coding DNA: TGTGCCAGCAGCCCCCAACAGGGACGGCGCCAAGAGACCCAGTACTTC. As protein: CASSPQQGRRQETQYF.

The chain recombines TRBV6-5 with TRBJ2-7, with D possibly being TRBD1 (6 bases). CDR3 length: 12 residues. Trimming cost V 7 bases and J 3 bases, with 10 bases left between them. Germline V gene data show CDR1 as MNHEY and CDR2 as SVGAGI. The CDR3 spells CASTGRGYEQYF. The CDR3, as DNA: TGTGCCAGCACCGGCAGGGGCTACGAGCAGTACTTC.

The gene calls are TRBV7-9 and TRBJ2-7; 7 bases agree with TRBD1. CDR3 length: 14 residues. Germline V gene lookup returns CDR1 SEHNR and CDR2 FQNEAQ (reference sequence). V gave up 4 bases and J gave up 2 bases; unmatched junction bases: 5. The CDR3 DNA reads TGTGCCAGCAGCTCGTCGCAGGGGGCCTACGAGCAGTACTTC. This sequence encodes CASSSSQGAYEQYF. The full variable domain, with the rest looked up from reference TRBV7-9 and TRBJ2-7, is DTGVSQNPRHKITKRGQNVTFRCDPISEHNRLYWYRQTLGQGPEFLTYFQNEAQLEKSRLLSDRFSAERPKGSFSTLEIQRTEQGDSAMYLCASSSSQGAYEQYFGPGTRLTVT.

Many counts were recorded for this clonotype. The chain is built from TRBV5-8 and TRBJ1-2; 11 positions agree with TRBD1. V shed 0 bases, J shed 5 bases, and the junction held 12 bases outside the gene matches. The germline CDR1 and CDR2 sequences are SGHTS and YDEGEE. The CDR3 runs to 18 residues. The CDR3 sequence: CASSLVEDRGRRGYGYTF. The CDR3 DNA follows: TGTGCCAGCAGCTTGGTGGAGGACAGGGGGCGCCGGGGGTATGGCTACACCTTC. Looking up the rest from reference TRBV5-8 and TRBJ1-2 gives the full variable domain: EAGVTQSPTHLIKTRGQQATLRCSPISGHTSVYWYQQALGLGLQFLLWYDEGEERNRGNFPPRFSGRQFPNYSSELNVNALELEDSALYLCASSLVEDRGRRGYGYTFGSGTRLTVV.

The chain has TRBV7-9 and TRBJ2-3; tentative D call: TRBD1 (5 bases). This CDR3 is built from 14 residues. V was shortened by 5 bases and J by 1 base, with 10 bases between the two germline ends. Germline CDR1 SEHNR, CDR2 FQNEAQ (reference sequence). The CDR3 here is CASSPGHRTDTQYF. The CDR3 coding sequence is TGTGCCAGCAGCCCCGGACACCGCACAGATACGCAGTATTTT. Drawing the rest from reference TRBV7-9 and TRBJ2-3, the complete variable domain is DTGVSQNPRHKITKRGQNVTFRCDPISEHNRLYWYRQTLGQGPEFLTYFQNEAQLEKSRLLSDRFSAERPKGSFSTLEIQRTEQGDSAMYLCASSPGHRTDTQYFGPGTRLTVL.

This chain joins TRBV25-1 and TRBJ2-3; no clear D. The CDR3 consists of 16 residues. CDR1 is MGHDK, CDR2 SYGVNS, per germline. Trimming took off 2 bases at V and 6 bases at J, with 18 bases between the two ends. CDR3 nucleotides: TGTGCCAGCAGTGAACGTAGTCTCTTTAATGGGGATACGCAGTATTTT. This codes for CASSERSLFNGDTQYF.

This clonotype was counted only a few times. The J gene is TRBJ2-5, the V gene TRBV7-8, with TRBD2 as a possible D gene (5 bases). Looked up from germline, CDR1 is SGHVS and CDR2 is FQNEAQ. The CDR3 contains 15 residues. V lost 1 base to trimming and J lost 5 bases, with 14 bases between them. This CDR3 reads CASSLDEGFLETQYF. The CDR3 nucleotides read TGTGCCAGCAGCTTAGATGAGGGTTTCTTGGAGACCCAGTACTTC. Full variable domain (missing parts from reference TRBV7-8 and TRBJ2-5): GAGVSQSPRYKVAKRGQDVALRCDPISGHVSLFWYQQALGQGPEFLTYFQNEAQLDKSGLPSDRFFAERPEGSVSTLKIQRTQQEDSAVYLCASSLDEGFLETQYFGPGTRLLVL.